These 15 T cell receptor beta chains came from one sample sequenced in a study of cytomegalovirus exposure and HLA in healthy donors. PCR employed 60 Vbeta and 13 Jbeta primers. Assay: immunoSEQ multiplex PCR; the TCRdb copy retains only in-frame clones and omits some. The table includes 130,000 to 150,000 clones, about 70% detected once. The sample consisted of PBMCs. These receptors originate from a young man in good health and CMV-seronegative.

This clone occurred once. This chain connects TRBV7-9 to TRBJ1-2; 7 nucleotides line up with TRBD1. Germline values: CDR1 SEHNR, CDR2 FQNEAQ (reference sequence). V trimming: 3 bases; J trimming: 0 bases; junction bases outside the gene matches: 10. This CDR3 is 17 amino acids long. CDR3 in amino acids: CASSFEEGARTNYGYTF. The CDR3 region has the DNA TGTGCCAGCAGCTTCGAGGAGGGGGCTCGGACTAACTATGGCTACACCTTC.

J is TRBJ2-7 and V is TRBV27; D unclear. The V gene lost 1 base and the J gene lost 3 bases, with 10 bases spanning the gap. The CDR3 loop spans 14 amino acids. Per the germline V gene, CDR1 is MNHEY and CDR2 is SMNVEV (reference sequence). CDR3 sequence (DNA): TGTGCCAGCAGTTTATATGCGGCGTTCTACGAGCAGTACTTC. Its protein product is CASSLYAAFYEQYF.

V is TRBV5-6 and J is TRBJ1-4; TRBD1 matches at 7 bases. The J segment lost 8 bases and the V segment lost 4 bases, leaving 17 bases of the junction unmatched. The germline V gene has CDR1 SGHDT and CDR2 YYEEEE. This CDR3 comprises 17 residues. The CDR3: CASSQTNRGLVGEKLFF. CDR3 sequence (DNA): TGTGCCAGCAGCCAAACTAACAGGGGCCTTGTTGGAGAAAAACTGTTTTTT.

This rearrangement joins TRBV7-9 to TRBJ1-2, with 8 positions matching TRBD1. The CDR3 loop spans 15 amino acids. Germline V CDR1 and CDR2: SEHNR, FQNEAQ (reference sequence). The junction had 13 bases not matched to a gene; V was cut back by 5 bases and J by 8 bases. The chain's CDR3 is CASSPSSGQDGGYTF. In nucleotides, the CDR3 is TGTGCCAGCAGCCCTAGTTCGGGACAGGACGGGGGCTACACCTTC. The whole variable domain, filled in from reference TRBV7-9 and TRBJ1-2, reads DTGVSQNPRHKITKRGQNVTFRCDPISEHNRLYWYRQTLGQGPEFLTYFQNEAQLEKSRLLSDRFSAERPKGSFSTLEIQRTEQGDSAMYLCASSPSSGQDGGYTFGSGTRLTVV.

CDR3: CASSRGTQNTEAFF. The DNA for the CDR3 is TGTGCCAGCAGCAGGGGGACCCAGAACACTGAAGCTTTCTTT. The chain uses TRBV6-6 and TRBJ1-1, with TRBD1 matching over 7 bases. The CDR3 is 14 residues long. Germline CDR1 reads MNHNY; CDR2 reads SVGAGI (reference sequence). Germline trimming cut 6 bases from V and 1 base from J; bases unmatched to any gene: 5.

This clone was observed a handful of times. The CDR3 loop reads CASSGPNRAPGELFF. CDR3 nucleotide sequence: TGTGCCAGCAGCGGACCGAACAGGGCCCCCGGGGAGCTGTTTTTT. The chain recombines TRBV7-9 with TRBJ2-2; maybe TRBD1 (6 bases). This CDR3 spans 15 amino acids. The ends were cut back, 5 bases at V and 6 bases at J, with 16 bases in the middle. CDR1 SEHNR and CDR2 FQNEAQ come from the germline V gene (reference sequence). The full variable domain, completed using reference TRBV7-9 and TRBJ2-2, is DTGVSQNPRHKITKRGQNVTFRCDPISEHNRLYWYRQTLGQGPEFLTYFQNEAQLEKSRLLSDRFSAERPKGSFSTLEIQRTEQGDSAMYLCASSGPNRAPGELFFGEGSRLTVL.

This clone has a handful of counts. The CDR3 here is CASSLEGQGFGNYGYTF. The CDR3 region has the DNA TGTGCCAGCAGCTTAGAGGGACAGGGGTTCGGTAACTATGGCTACACCTTC. The V and J genes are TRBV7-3 and TRBJ1-2; 10 nucleotides line up with TRBD1. This CDR3 comprises 17 residues. J gave up 1 base and V 2 bases, and 7 bases lay outside the gene matches. The germline CDR1 and CDR2 sequences are SGHTA and FQGTGA.

This chain links TRBV30 with TRBJ1-2, with no clear D. CDR1 GTSNPN and CDR2 SVGIG come from the germline V gene (reference sequence). The CDR3 covers 14 residues. V lost 0 bases and J lost 4, with 12 bases in between. The CDR3 DNA is TGTGCCTGGAGTGTAGTCCCCTGGAGCTATGGCTACACCTTC. It is translated as CAWSVVPWSYGYTF.

Here the CDR3 reads CASSFPGYEQYF. CDR3 nucleotides: TGTGCCAGCAGTTTTCCGGGATACGAGCAGTACTTC. The rearrangement uses TRBV27 and TRBJ2-5; D perhaps matches TRBD2 (5 bases). The J call may be wrong; the DNA end is better matched by TRBJ2-7. Germline-derived CDR1 and CDR2 are MNHEY and SMNVEV (reference sequence). The CDR3 length is 12 residues.

CDR3 in amino acids: CASSQDRGTWIGIQYF. The CDR3 bases are TGTGCCAGCAGCCAGGACAGGGGGACGTGGATCGGCATTCAGTACTTC. J is TRBJ2-4 and V is TRBV7-8; 10 bases match TRBD1. CDR1 is SGHVS, CDR2 FQNEAQ, per germline. V shed 5 bases, J shed 9 bases, and the junction held 13 bases outside the gene matches. There are 16 residues in the CDR3.

This clone was counted a single time. The chain links TRBV5-1 to TRBJ2-1; D is unclear. Germline CDR1 reads SGHRS; CDR2 reads YFSETQ. V gave up 0 bases and J gave up 12 bases, with 10 bases separating them. The length of the CDR3 is 12 residues. The CDR3 DNA reads TGCGCCAGCAGCTTGGACCACACATCGCAGTTCTTC. Translating it yields CASSLDHTSQFF.

CDR3 bases: TGTGCCAGCAGCTCGGGACTAGCGTCGTTCGAGCAGTACTTC. Translating it yields CASSSGLASFEQYF. The rearrangement links TRBV7-8 to TRBJ2-7; TRBD2 matches 10 bases. Per the germline V gene, CDR1 is SGHVS and CDR2 is FQNEAQ. Trimming took 4 bases from V and 6 from J; bases not matched to a gene: 6. The CDR3 runs 14 residues.

The chain recombines TRBV19 with TRBJ1-5; D unresolved. Per the germline V gene, CDR1 is LNHDA and CDR2 is SQIVND (reference sequence). The CDR3 length is 12 residues. Trimming left V 7 bases short and J 4 bases short, with 8 bases between. The CDR3 sequence is CASNRDNQPQHF. The CDR3 bases are TGTGCCAGTAACAGAGATAATCAGCCCCAGCATTTT.

This chain joins TRBV5-1 and TRBJ2-7, with 13 bases that match TRBD2. Trimming took 5 bases from V and 2 from J; bases not matched to a gene: 4. This CDR3 contains 15 residues. The V gene's germline CDR1 is SGHRS and CDR2 YFSETQ. Here the CDR3 reads CASRTTSGGAYEQYF. CDR3 nucleotides: TGCGCCAGCAGAACCACTAGCGGGGGGGCCTACGAGCAGTACTTC. The whole variable domain, remainder taken from reference TRBV5-1 and TRBJ2-7, is KAGVTQTPRYLIKTRGQQVTLSCSPISGHRSVSWYQQTPGQGLQFLFEYFSETQRNKGNFPGRFSGRQFSNSRSEMNVSTLELGDSALYLCASRTTSGGAYEQYFGPGTRLTVT.

In this sample, this clone turned up a few times. The chain couples TRBV27 to TRBJ1-3, with D possibly matching TRBD1 (5 bases). V was clipped by 3 bases and J by 4 bases, with 10 bases between them. There are 14 residues in the CDR3. The germline V gene encodes CDR1 MNHEY and CDR2 SMNVEV (reference sequence). CDR3 in amino acids: CASSFNRLGNTIYF. The CDR3 DNA is TGTGCCAGCAGTTTTAACAGGTTGGGAAACACCATATATTTT.